The 6 T cell receptor beta chains listed next were all sequenced from one sample in a study of OX40 agonist ivuxolimab in advanced cancers. Libraries were prepared by immunoSEQ multiplex PCR; TCRdb keeps only in-frame clonotypes and omits some of them. The sample lists tens of thousands of clones; more than 70% were seen once. Sequences were derived from CD4+ or CD8+ T cells sorted from blood, sampled in a trial of the OX40 agonist ivuxolimab. These receptors all stem from an adult with an advanced solid tumor such as melanoma, head and neck, liver or kidney cancer.

The sample holds one count of this clone. This rearrangement joins TRBV7-2 to TRBJ1-2; D gene uncertain. Germline CDR1 is SGHTA and CDR2 is FQGNSA. The length of the CDR3 is 13 residues. Trimming shortened V by 11 bases and J by 0 bases, and 13 bases separated the two germline ends. The CDR3 here is CAAYGEANYGYTF. DNA for the CDR3: TGTGCCGCCTACGGAGAAGCTAACTATGGCTACACCTTC.

The chain links TRBV7-9 to TRBJ1-6; 8 nucleotides align to TRBD1. The CDR3 is 14 residues long. The V and J ends lost 4 bases and 8 bases, in that order; junction bases with no gene match: 4. The germline V gene encodes CDR1 SEHNR and CDR2 FQNEAQ (reference sequence). This chain's CDR3 is CASSSDRGDSPLHF. The CDR3 DNA sequence: TGTGCCAGCAGCTCCGACAGGGGCGATTCACCCCTCCACTTT.

V usage is TRBV5-6 and J usage is TRBJ2-5; D assignment may be TRBD1 or TRBD2 (5 bases each). The CDR3 loop spans 15 amino acids. Trimming shortened V by 1 base and J by 4 bases, and 14 bases separated the two germline ends. Germline V gives CDR1 SGHDT, CDR2 YYEEEE. The CDR3 here is CASSLRAAGGETQYF. In nucleotides, the CDR3 is TGTGCCAGCAGCTTGAGAGCAGCTGGGGGAGAGACCCAGTACTTC.

This chain links TRBV6-5 with TRBJ2-3, with D uncertain. CDR1 is MNHEY and CDR2 is SVGAGI in the germline V gene. The ends were cut back, 2 bases at V and 4 bases at J, with 7 bases in the middle. This CDR3 comprises 13 residues. The CDR3 DNA reads TGTGCCAGCAGTTACCGTACCTCAGATACGCAGTATTTT. Its protein is CASSYRTSDTQYF.

The J gene is TRBJ2-7, the V gene TRBV11-2; D remains unclear. Trimming took off 5 bases at V and 0 bases at J, with 14 bases between the two ends. The CDR3 has 15 residues. Germline V gene data show CDR1 as SGHAT and CDR2 as FQNNGV. Here the CDR3 reads CASSRVVASSYEQYF. The DNA of the CDR3 is TGTGCCAGCAGCCGAGTGGTAGCAAGCTCCTACGAGCAGTACTTC.

The chain recombines TRBV2 with TRBJ2-3; possibly TRBD1 for D (5 bases). The CDR3 covers 15 residues. From germline, CDR1 is SNHLY and CDR2 FYNNEI. Trimming pared 6 bases from V and 4 bases from J, leaving 17 bases between. The CDR3 spells CASSIGALQADTQYF. DNA for the CDR3: TGTGCCAGCAGCATTGGGGCCTTACAGGCAGATACGCAGTATTTT.